The 2 T cell receptor beta chains listed next were all sequenced from one sample in a study of human T cells and chemical hapten exposure. Each CDR3 protein gets one entry after TCRdb re-called the RACE reads with MiXCR. The sample holds tens of thousands of distinct CDR3 sequences, 9.5% to 15% seen once. Time point defined: patch test 3, about 24 weeks after DPC sensitization. Treatment of the sample: therapeutic diphenylcyclopropenone sensitization with weekly scalp DPC. The specimen comprised whole blood, sampled in connection with sensitization to the hapten diphenylcyclopropenone (DPC). Every receptor here comes from a man aged 25-40 years with alopecia areata. Some clones in this sample may be carry-over from other donors' samples.

The V and J genes are TRBV4-3 and TRBJ1-6; 7 bases fit TRBD1. V shed 1 base, J shed 7 bases, and the junction held 13 bases outside the gene matches. The CDR3 has 18 residues. CDR1 LGHNA and CDR2 YSLEER come from the germline V gene. The CDR3 nucleotides read TGCGCCAGCAGCCAAGGTGCGGCGCGGACAGGAACCAATTCACCCCTCCACTTT. This translates into CASSQGAARTGTNSPLHF.

This clonotype was observed many times. The chain combines TRBV4-3 with TRBJ2-4; D is undetermined. Germline V gene lookup returns CDR1 LGHNA and CDR2 YSLEER. This CDR3 has 20 amino acids. Trimming left V 4 bases short and J 0 bases short, with 25 bases between. This chain's CDR3 is CASSPHLDIQRPLAKNIQYF. The CDR3 DNA reads as TGCGCCAGCAGCCCTCACCTAGACATACAGCGTCCATTAGCCAAAAACATTCAGTACTTC.